This TCR beta chain originates from a study of post-analysis software for immune sequencing data. Carried by the TCR beta cDNA libraries were unique molecular identifiers. Each sample of roughly 0.9 to 11 million input T cells yielded 500,000 or so cDNA molecules, so each molecule approximated one T cell. One entry per CDR3 protein results from TCRdb running MiXCR on the PCR reads. The sample yields 650,000 to 850,000 distinct CDR3 sequences, 46% seen once. Germline V gene data show CDR1 as SGHRS and CDR2 as YFSETQ. Trimming took 5 bases from V and 1 from J, leaving 19 bases between them. CDR3 length: 16 residues. Points on this clonotype: Its specificity is not known.

The study's findings and limits: Patients carried 5 or 6 TRBV segments more frequently than controls did, and TRBV5-6, TRBV5-1 and TRBV20-1 were among them. Pronounced co-clustering by F measure was evident among identically batched samples.

The chain joins TRBV5-1 to TRBJ2-7, with D perhaps matching TRBD1 (6 bases). The origin of this receptor is a girl aged 5-17 years with multiple sclerosis. Sequencing input: blood. The CDR3 nucleotides read TGCGCCAGCAGTCCTGCAGGACAGACCTTTTCCTACGAGCAGTACTTC. It encodes CASSPAGQTFSYEQYF.